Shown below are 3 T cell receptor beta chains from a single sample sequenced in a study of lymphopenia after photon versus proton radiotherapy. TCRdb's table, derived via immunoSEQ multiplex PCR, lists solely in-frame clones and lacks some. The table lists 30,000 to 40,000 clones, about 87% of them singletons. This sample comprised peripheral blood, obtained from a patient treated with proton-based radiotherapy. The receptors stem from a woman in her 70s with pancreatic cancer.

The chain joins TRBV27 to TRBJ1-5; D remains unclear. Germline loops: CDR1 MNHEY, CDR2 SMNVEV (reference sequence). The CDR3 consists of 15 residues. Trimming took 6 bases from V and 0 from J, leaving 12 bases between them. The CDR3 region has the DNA TGTGCCAGCAGCCGAAATTCCAATAGCAATCAGCCCCAGCATTTT. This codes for CASSRNSNSNQPQHF.

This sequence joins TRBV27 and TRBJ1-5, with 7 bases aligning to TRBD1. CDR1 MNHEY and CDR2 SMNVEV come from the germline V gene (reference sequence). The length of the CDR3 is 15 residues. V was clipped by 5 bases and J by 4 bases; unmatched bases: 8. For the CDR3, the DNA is TGTGCCAGCAGTCTACGGACAGGACCGAATCAGCCCCAGCATTTT. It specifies CASSLRTGPNQPQHF.

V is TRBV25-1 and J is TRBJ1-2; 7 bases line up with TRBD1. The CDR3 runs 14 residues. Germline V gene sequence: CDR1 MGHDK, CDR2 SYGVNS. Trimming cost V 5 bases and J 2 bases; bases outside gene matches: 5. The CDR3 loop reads CASSQTGPNYGYTF. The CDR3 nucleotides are TGTGCCAGCAGTCAGACAGGGCCCAACTATGGCTACACCTTC.